This TCR beta chain was sequenced in a study of a mutant IDH1 vaccine in newly diagnosed glioma. The overall study: Treated patients comprised about 62% males and around 38% females, mean age approximately 42 years.

Time point given: week 5, during vaccination. Each dose delivered 300 ug of mutant IDH1 20-mer peptide subcutaneously with imiquimod. TCRdb keeps only in-frame clones here, not all; method: immunoSEQ multiplex PCR. The sample lists approximately 60,000 clones, 82% seen once, with approximately 3% in the top ten. This CDR3 spans 15 amino acids. The germline V gene has CDR1 ENHRY and CDR2 SYGVKD. J gave up 0 bases and V 6 bases, and 4 bases lay outside the gene matches. This clone was recorded a few times. Its matching antigen is unknown. The sequences come from PBMCs, collected from a glioma patient whose treatment included an IDH1 peptide vaccine. This sequence originates from a woman under 30 with glioma. Some clones in this sample may be carry-over from other donors' samples. J is TRBJ1-5 and V is TRBV10-3; TRBD1 matches at 8 bases. CDR3 protein: CAISKDRASNQPQHF. In nucleotides, the CDR3 is TGTGCCATCAGCAAGGACAGGGCTAGCAATCAGCCCCAGCATTTT.